A single sample is the source of the 31 T cell receptor beta chains below, sequenced in a study of T cell clonality in common variable immunodeficiency. Method: immunoSEQ multiplex PCR; TCRdb's copy keeps in-frame clones and lacks some. Sampling found some 54,000 clones, none seen once. The sequenced material came from peripheral blood mononuclear cells. The receptors were sampled from a person aged 18 to 70 in good health.

This clone was counted many times. The read comes to an end 3 residues before the CDR3 does, leaving the germline J gene to fill in the end. The chain is built from TRBV5-1 and TRBJ2-4; tentatively, D is TRBD2 (5 bases). The ends were cut back, 0 bases at V and 3 bases at J, with 10 bases in the middle. The length of the CDR3 is 15 residues. Germline lookup yields CDR1 SGHRS and CDR2 YFSETQ. The DNA read from the CDR3 is TGCGCCAGCAGCTTGGAGCGGCAGTACAAAAACATT. Its translation is CASSLERQYKNI. The full CDR3 protein reads CASSLERQYKNIQYF.

This clone has only a few counts. CDR3 sequence reads: CASTRAGVDSQPQHF. The part of the CDR3 DNA that was read is TGTGCCAGCACCCGAGCGGGGGTTGACAGTCAGCCC. The V and J genes are TRBV6-7 and TRBJ1-5; weak D call: TRBD1 (5 bases). The read ends 3 residues shy of where the CDR3 ends; the end is completed using the germline J gene. TRBV6-7 is annotated as an ORF whose role is uncertain. The CDR3 totals 15 residues. The V and J ends lost 7 bases and 6 bases respectively, with 19 bases between them.

This clone was detected many times. The read stops 3 residues short of the end of the CDR3; the missing end is completed from the germline J gene. This chain connects TRBV7-9 to TRBJ2-5, with TRBD2 as a possible D gene (6 bases). Between the trimmed V and J ends, which lost 1 base and 5 bases, there was a span of 14 bases. This CDR3 has 15 residues. Per the germline V gene, CDR1 is SEHNR and CDR2 is FQNEAQ (reference sequence). CDR3 loop: CASSLDVGAGETQYF. CDR3 DNA (partial): TGTGCCAGCAGCTTAGATGTAGGGGCGGGGGAGACC.

This clone was counted a few times. The read gets to within 3 residues of the CDR3 end, and the germline J gene fills in the rest. The chain links TRBV7-9 to TRBJ2-7; TRBD2 aligns across 10 bases. The V gene's germline CDR1 is SEHNR and CDR2 FQNEAQ (reference sequence). The CDR3 is 15 amino acids. J gave up 4 bases and V 5 bases, and 8 bases lay outside the gene matches. This chain's CDR3 is CASSPTLAGAYEQYF. CDR3 bases read: TGTGCCAGCAGCCCGACCCTAGCGGGAGCTTACGAG.

Concerning this clone itself: The DNA ends 3 residues before the CDR3 does, and the rest of the CDR3 is filled in from the germline J gene. J is TRBJ2-7 and V is TRBV19; 9 bases align to TRBD1. The CDR3 extends over 15 amino acids. Germline V gene sequence: CDR1 LNHDA, CDR2 SQIVND (reference sequence). V shed 3 bases and J 0 bases; nucleotides not matched to a gene: 3. CDR3 amino acids: CASSILGQGSYEQYF. The DNA read from the CDR3 is TGTGCCAGTAGTATCTTGGGACAGGGCTCCTACGAG. Looking up the rest from reference TRBV19 and TRBJ2-7 gives the full variable domain: DGGITQSPKYLFRKEGQNVTLSCEQNLNHDAMYWYRQDPGQGLRLIYYSQIVNDFQKGDIAEGYSVSREKKESFPLTVTSAQKNPTAFYLCASSILGQGSYEQYFGPGTRLTVT.

This clone occurred many times. The read comes to an end 3 residues before the CDR3 does, leaving the germline J gene to fill in the end. V and J are TRBV19 and TRBJ2-3; 8 bases are shared with TRBD2. CDR1 LNHDA and CDR2 SQIVND come from the germline V gene (reference sequence). The length of the CDR3 is 15 residues. The V and J ends lost 6 bases and 2 bases, in that order; junction bases with no gene match: 7. The CDR3: CASRNAGGTTDTQYF. CDR3 DNA, as far as it was read: TGTGCCAGTAGAAACGCGGGGGGCACCACAGATACG.

This clone was observed at least ten times. The CDR3 end lies 3 residues beyond the end of the read and is filled in from the germline J gene. This sequence joins TRBV12-3 or TRBV12-4 and TRBJ2-1, with 7 bases fitting TRBD2. The length of the CDR3 is 13 residues. With V trimmed by 4 bases and J by 7 bases, 4 bases remained unmatched. CDR3 sequence: CASSSPSGNEQFF. CDR3 DNA, as far as it was read: TGTGCCAGCAGTTCACCTAGCGGAAATGAG.

This clone showed up just a few times. The CDR3 end is not reached by the read, which stops 3 residues before it; the germline J gene fills it in. The chain combines TRBV7-9 with TRBJ2-1; D is unresolved. Per germline, CDR1 SEHNR and CDR2 FQNEAQ (reference sequence). The V and J ends lost 2 bases and 5 bases respectively, with 7 bases between them. CDR3 length equals 13 residues. CDR3 DNA, as far as it was read: TGTGCCAGCAGCTTACCCAGAAACAATGAG. This translates into CASSLPRNNE. The whole CDR3 sequence is CASSLPRNNEQFF.

This clone was detected only a few times. The read ends 3 residues before the CDR3 terminus; that terminus is restored from the germline J gene. The rearrangement uses TRBV5-4 and TRBJ2-5, with D perhaps TRBD1 (6 bases). The V gene's germline CDR1 is SGHNT and CDR2 YYREEE (reference sequence). V shed 1 base and J shed 5 bases, with 6 bases lying between them. There are 12 residues in the CDR3. The CDR3 here is CASSLRGETQYF. The sequenced CDR3 bases are TGTGCCAGCAGCTTGAGGGGGGAGACC.

This clone was detected ten times or more. Coverage ceases 3 residues before the CDR3 finishes, and the germline J gene fills in the end. The J gene is TRBJ1-1, the V gene TRBV12-3 or TRBV12-4, with D tentatively TRBD1 (5 bases). Trimming took 3 bases from V and 1 from J, leaving 6 bases between them. CDR3 length: 13 residues. The CDR3 here is CASSLGRNTEAFF. Incomplete CDR3 DNA: TGTGCCAGCAGTTTGGGGCGGAACACTGAA.

This clone has a count of ten or more. The CDR3 extends 3 residues past the end of the read, so its final part is completed from the germline J gene. V is TRBV5-1 and J is TRBJ2-7; 8 nucleotides match TRBD1. This CDR3 comprises 16 residues. Germline CDR1 and CDR2: SGHRS and YFSETQ. Germline trimming cut 4 bases from V and 0 bases from J; bases unmatched to any gene: 9. CDR3 bases read: TGCGCCAGCAGCGCCACCACAGGGGGAAGCTCCTACGAG. It specifies CASSATTGGSSYE. The whole CDR3 sequence reads CASSATTGGSSYEQYF.

This clone turned up a few times. The read gets to within 3 residues of the CDR3 end, and the germline J gene fills in the rest. The chain combines TRBV10-3 with TRBJ2-1; D is possibly TRBD1 (6 bases). Trimming cost V 8 bases and J 6 bases, with 17 bases left between them. The CDR3 contains 14 residues. Germline CDR1 ENHRY, CDR2 SYGVKD. CDR3 bases read: TGTGCCATCGAAGAAACCGGACAGAGCAATGAG. Protein: CAIEETGQSNE. From start to end, the CDR3 is CAIEETGQSNEQFF.

This clone has a count of ten or more. The CDR3 end falls 3 residues outside the read, so it is completed with the germline J gene. This sequence joins TRBV7-3 and TRBJ2-1, with TRBD1 matching 7 bases. Per germline, CDR1 SGHTA and CDR2 FQGTGA. This CDR3 contains 13 residues. J gave up 8 bases and V 0 bases, and 1 base lay outside the gene matches. CDR3 sequence reads: CASSLTTGYEQFF. CDR3 DNA (partial): TGTGCCAGCAGCTTAACGACAGGGTATGAG.

In this sample, this clone turned up many times. The read halts 3 residues ahead of the CDR3 end, with the missing end drawn from the germline J gene. The chain couples TRBV6-1 to TRBJ1-1; no firm D call. CDR1 is MNHNS, CDR2 SASEGT, per germline. Trimming cost V 0 bases and J 1 base, with 6 bases left between them. This CDR3 is built from 14 residues. Incomplete CDR3 DNA: TGTGCCAGCAGTGAAGCCATCCCGAACACTGAA. Its protein product is CASSEAIPNTE. The complete CDR3 protein is CASSEAIPNTEAFF.

This clone appeared many times. Other DNA sequences within the sample encode an identical CDR3. Partial CDR3 DNA: TGTGCCTGGAGTGGCGCGGACACATTCTTCTCTGGAAACACC. It encodes CAWSGADTFFSGNT. The full CDR3 is CAWSGADTFFSGNTIYF. The rearrangement uses TRBV30 and TRBJ1-3; D is possibly TRBD1 (5 bases). The read stops 3 residues short of the end of the CDR3; the missing end is completed from the germline J gene. Trimming removed 1 base from V and 0 bases from J, with 16 bases in between. CDR1 is GTSNPN and CDR2 is SVGIG in the germline V gene (reference sequence). The CDR3 is made up of 17 amino acids.

This clone was recorded many times. The read ends 3 residues before the CDR3 terminus; that terminus is restored from the germline J gene. This rearrangement joins TRBV19 to TRBJ2-7; 8 positions agree with TRBD1. The V gene end was trimmed by 1 base and the J gene end by 2 bases; junction bases not matched to a gene: 10. The germline CDR1 and CDR2 sequences are LNHDA and SQIVND (reference sequence). The CDR3 loop spans 17 amino acids. This chain's CDR3 is CASSIGRPGQVTYEQYF. CDR3 DNA (partial): TGTGCCAGTAGTATAGGCCGCCCGGGACAGGTCACCTACGAG.

This clone was recorded at least ten times. The CDR3 end falls 3 residues outside the read, so it is completed with the germline J gene. The V call is TRBV5-5, the J call TRBJ1-1, with 7 bases lining up with TRBD1. Germline lookup yields CDR1 SGHKS and CDR2 YYEKEE (reference sequence). The CDR3 totals 15 residues. The V and J ends lost 3 bases and 2 bases, in that order; junction bases with no gene match: 7. The part of the CDR3 DNA that was read is TGTGCCAGCAGCTGGGACAGTCAAGGTAACACTGAA. Amino acid sequence: CASSWDSQGNTE. The entire CDR3 protein reads CASSWDSQGNTEAFF.

A remark on this clone: The read ends 3 residues early relative to the CDR3; the germline J gene fills the gap. The chain combines TRBV11-2 with TRBJ1-1; D perhaps matches TRBD1 (5 bases). Germline CDR1 SGHAT, CDR2 FQNNGV. The CDR3 is made up of 15 amino acids. The V end lost 1 base, the J end lost 4 bases, and 13 bases lay between the germline ends. The chain's CDR3 is CASSLVRGPSTEAFF. CDR3 bases read: TGTGCCAGCAGCTTAGTTAGGGGTCCAAGCACTGAA. Together with reference TRBV11-2 and TRBJ1-1, the CDR3 gives the full variable domain: EAGVAQSPRYKIIEKRQSVAFWCNPISGHATLYWYQQILGQGPKLLIQFQNNGVVDDSQLPKDRFSAERLKGVDSTLKIQPAKLEDSAVYLCASSLVRGPSTEAFFGQGTRLTVV.

This clone was counted at least ten times. With the read ending 3 residues before the CDR3 end, the germline J gene is used to fill in that end. This sequence joins TRBV30 and TRBJ2-5; 7 bases agree with TRBD1. This CDR3 comprises 13 residues. The germline gives CDR1 GTSNPN, CDR2 SVGIG (reference sequence). CDR3 loop: CARTGTVGETQYF. The part of the CDR3 DNA that was read is TGTGCACGGACCGGGACAGTGGGGGAGACC.

Ten or more counts support this clone. Sequencing ends 3 residues short of the CDR3 end; the germline J gene provides the rest. V gene TRBV18 combines with J gene TRBJ1-2; 9 positions match TRBD1. CDR3 size: 15 residues. The germline gives CDR1 KGHSH, CDR2 LQKENI. The V gene end was trimmed by 6 bases and the J gene end by 1 base; junction bases not matched to a gene: 6. CDR3 sequence: CASSPGQGHNYGYTF. The part of the CDR3 DNA that was read is TGTGCCAGCTCTCCAGGACAGGGGCATAACTATGGC.

This clone came up many times. The missing CDR3 end, 3 residues past where the read stops, is filled in from the germline J gene. The chain carries TRBV2 and TRBJ2-6; either TRBD1 or TRBD2 may supply D (6 bases each). There are 16 residues in the CDR3. V shed 3 bases and J shed 2 bases, with 11 bases lying between them. Looked up from germline, CDR1 is SNHLY and CDR2 is FYNNEI. The CDR3 bases that were read are TGTGCCAGCAGTGACAGGGGAGGCACTGGGGCCAACGTC. It encodes CASSDRGGTGANV. From start to end, the CDR3 is CASSDRGGTGANVLTF.

This clone was counted many times. Read coverage stops 3 residues before the CDR3 terminus; the germline J gene supplies the remainder. The chain has TRBV10-3 and TRBJ2-3; 7 nucleotides agree with TRBD2. Trimming removed 6 bases from V and 3 bases from J; junction bases left unmatched: 12. Germline V CDR1 and CDR2: ENHRY, SYGVKD. This CDR3 has 16 residues. The CDR3 sequence is CAIRDTSEEVTDTQYF. The sequenced part of the CDR3 DNA is TGTGCCATCAGAGATACTAGCGAAGAGGTGACAGATACG.

The sample holds a few counts of this clone. The DNA ends 3 residues before the CDR3 does, and the rest of the CDR3 is filled in from the germline J gene. The rearrangement links TRBV5-6 to TRBJ1-1; D gene ambiguous. CDR1 SGHDT and CDR2 YYEEEE come from the germline V gene. V dropped 0 bases and J dropped 2 bases, with 8 bases sitting between them. This CDR3 region has 14 residues. The CDR3 is CASSLGLINTEAFF. The part of the CDR3 DNA that was read is TGTGCCAGCAGCTTGGGGCTGATAAACACTGAA.

This clone was recorded many times. The CDR3 end is not reached by the read, which stops 3 residues before it; the germline J gene fills it in. The chain recombines TRBV6-1 with TRBJ1-2, with 8 nucleotides matching TRBD1. The length of the CDR3 is 16 residues. V shed 2 bases, J shed 3 bases, and the junction held 8 bases outside the gene matches. Per the germline V gene, CDR1 is MNHNS and CDR2 is SASEGT. The part of the CDR3 DNA that was read is TGTGCCAGCAGTGAAAACGGGGCAGGGGGCTACTATGGC. Its translation: CASSENGAGGYYG. The full-length CDR3 reads as CASSENGAGGYYGYTF.

Points on this clone: The read finishes 3 residues shy of the CDR3 end, and the germline J gene is used to complete it. The chain links TRBV6-2 or TRBV6-3 to TRBJ1-2; possibly TRBD1 for D (6 bases). The CDR3 contains 11 residues. The germline V gene encodes CDR1 MNHEY and CDR2 SVGEGT. The CDR3 reads CASSETGGYTF. The CDR3 bases that were read are TGTGCCAGCAGTGAGACAGGAGGC.

This clone was seen repeatedly, ten times or more. The CDR3 bases that were read are TGTGCCAGCAGCCAAGATGGGAGTGACAGGGTGGACGGC. Translated: CASSQDGSDRVDG. The whole CDR3 protein reads CASSQDGSDRVDGYTF. The chain combines TRBV14 with TRBJ1-2; 7 bases are shared with TRBD1. Read sequence stops 3 residues before the CDR3 end, and the germline J gene provides the missing end. CDR3 length: 16 amino acids. Germline V gene lookup returns CDR1 SGHDN and CDR2 FVKESK.

This clone showed up many times. The CDR3 end is not reached by the read, which stops 3 residues before it; the germline J gene fills it in. The chain combines TRBV5-1 with TRBJ1-3; 10 nucleotides line up with TRBD1. V lost 3 bases to trimming and J lost 0 bases; unmatched junction nucleotides: 3. CDR3 length equals 16 residues. Germline CDR1 is SGHRS and CDR2 is YFSETQ. CDR3 protein: CASSWGTGDSGNTIYF. The DNA read from the CDR3 is TGCGCCAGCAGCTGGGGGACAGGGGACTCTGGAAACACC.

Ten or more counts support this clone. The CDR3 end falls 3 residues outside the read, so it is completed with the germline J gene. This sequence joins TRBV29-1 and TRBJ2-3; 9 bases map to TRBD2. The CDR3 totals 14 residues. The germline V gene encodes CDR1 SQVTM and CDR2 ANQGSEA. The ends lost 4 bases at V and 4 bases at J; junction bases unmatched: 6. The part of the CDR3 DNA that was read is TGCAGCGTTGCATCTAGCGGGAATGCAGATACG. It translates to CSVASSGNADT. The full CDR3 reads CSVASSGNADTQYF.

This clone has ten or more counts. Sequencing ends 3 residues short of the CDR3 end; the germline J gene provides the rest. The chain is built from TRBV7-9 and TRBJ2-7, with 12 bases fitting TRBD2. V was clipped by 2 bases and J by 2 bases; unmatched bases: 1. The length of the CDR3 is 15 residues. Germline CDR1 and CDR2: SEHNR and FQNEAQ (reference sequence). CDR3 loop: CASSLLAGGAYEQYF. The CDR3 DNA, read in part, is TGTGCCAGCAGCTTACTAGCGGGAGGGGCCTACGAG.

Many counts were recorded for this clone. The read finishes 3 residues shy of the CDR3 end, and the germline J gene is used to complete it. This sequence joins TRBV10-3 and TRBJ2-1, with TRBD2 matching over 9 bases. V dropped 2 bases and J dropped 7; count of bases not matched to a gene: 9. Germline V gene sequence: CDR1 ENHRY, CDR2 SYGVKD. The CDR3 loop spans 16 amino acids. The chain's CDR3 is CAISEGLARSGNEQFF. The part of the CDR3 DNA that was read is TGTGCCATCAGTGAGGGACTAGCGAGGAGTGGGAATGAG.

This clone was recorded many times. The read comes to an end 3 residues before the CDR3 does, leaving the germline J gene to fill in the end. The chain employs TRBV7-2 and TRBJ2-7, with a tentative D call TRBD2 (6 bases). The V end was cut by 2 bases, the J end by 5 bases, with 13 bases between. This CDR3 comprises 14 residues. Germline V gives CDR1 SGHTA, CDR2 FQGNSA. The sequenced part of the CDR3 DNA is TGTGCCAGCAGCTTATCGTCGGACTACGACGAG. Residues: CASSLSSDYDE. The entire CDR3 protein reads CASSLSSDYDEQYF.